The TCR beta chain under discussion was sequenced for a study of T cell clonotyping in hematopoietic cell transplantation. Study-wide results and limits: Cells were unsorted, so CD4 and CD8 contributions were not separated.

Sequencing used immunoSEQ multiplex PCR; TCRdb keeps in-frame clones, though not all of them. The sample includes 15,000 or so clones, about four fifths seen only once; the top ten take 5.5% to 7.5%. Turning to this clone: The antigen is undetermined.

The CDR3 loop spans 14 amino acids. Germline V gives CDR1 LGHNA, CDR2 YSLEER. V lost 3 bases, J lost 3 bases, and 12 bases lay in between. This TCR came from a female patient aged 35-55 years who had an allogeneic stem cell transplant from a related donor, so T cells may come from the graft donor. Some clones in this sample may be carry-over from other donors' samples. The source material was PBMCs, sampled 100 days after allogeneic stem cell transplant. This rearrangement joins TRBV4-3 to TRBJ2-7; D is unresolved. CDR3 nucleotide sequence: TGCGCCAGCAGCCATGCCGCATCGGACTACGAGCAGTACTTC. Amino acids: CASSHAASDYEQYF.